The T cell receptor (beta chain) described here comes from a study of control samples from healthy donors and cancer patients. Trimming took 5 bases from V and 4 from J; bases not matched to a gene: 11. Germline assignment: CDR1 SNHLY and CDR2 FYNNEI. This CDR3 has 16 amino acids. Using immunoSEQ multiplex PCR, the repertoire was profiled, and TCRdb retains in-frame clones only, with some absent. The data contain 120,000 to 150,000 clones, around 92% of them singletons. The chain recombines TRBV2 with TRBJ2-5, with 9 bases that match TRBD2. The sequenced sample consisted of blood. This clonotype was obtained from a man aged 25 to 40 in good health. Written as DNA, the CDR3 is TGTGCCAGCAGTTCCCCTGCGGGGGGGCTAGGAGAGACCCAGTACTTC. This gives the protein CASSSPAGGLGETQYF.